The 29 T cell receptor beta chains listed next were all sequenced from one sample in a study of blood T cell repertoires in COVID-19. Clones were sequenced by immunoSEQ multiplex PCR, and TCRdb holds only the in-frame ones, with some missing. The sample contains under 250,000 clones, about 83% of which appear only once. Sequencing was done on a sample of peripheral blood. The source is a human donor in a cohort sampled during active COVID-19.

The V call is TRBV10-1, the J call TRBJ1-5; TRBD1 is a possible D gene (5 bases). CDR1 is WNHNN, CDR2 SYGVQD, per germline (reference sequence). The length of the CDR3 is 13 residues. The V and J ends lost 5 bases and 4 bases respectively, with 9 bases between them. The CDR3 sequence is CASSRQWNQPQHF. The DNA of the CDR3 is TGCGCCAGCAGTCGACAGTGGAATCAGCCCCAGCATTTT.

V usage is TRBV10-3 and J usage is TRBJ2-2; 7 bases are shared with TRBD1. V shed 0 bases, J shed 6 bases, and the junction held 13 bases outside the gene matches. Germline CDR1 is ENHRY and CDR2 is SYGVKD. This CDR3 comprises 18 residues. CDR3 nucleotides: TGTGCCATCAGTGAGTCGATGTTGGGCAGGGGGAGTCCCGGGGAGCTGTTTTTT. Translating it yields CAISESMLGRGSPGELFF.

The chain links TRBV18 to TRBJ1-2; D uncertain. Germline CDR1 KGHSH, CDR2 LQKENI. The V end was cut by 0 bases, the J end by 1 base, with 6 bases between. There are 14 residues in the CDR3. The CDR3 loop is CASSPPTVNYGYTF. CDR3 nucleotide sequence: TGTGCCAGCTCACCACCGACTGTTAACTATGGCTACACCTTC.

This rearrangement joins TRBV5-1 to TRBJ2-7; D not certain. In germline, CDR1 is SGHRS, CDR2 YFSETQ. The CDR3 has 12 amino acids. Trimming shortened V by 4 bases and J by 7 bases, and 12 bases separated the two germline ends. DNA of the CDR3: TGCGCCAGCAGCATGAGTTTAAGAGAGCAGTACTTC. Translated: CASSMSLREQYF.

The sample holds a few counts of this clone. The rearrangement joins TRBV27 to TRBJ1-1, with TRBD1 as a possible D gene (5 bases). The CDR3 consists of 12 residues. The germline V gene has CDR1 MNHEY and CDR2 SMNVEV (reference sequence). Deletions cut 10 bases from V and 7 bases from J, with 16 bases between. DNA for the CDR3: TGTGCCACCGGGGGGGGGATCGGTGAAGCTTTCTTT. This encodes CATGGGIGEAFF.

The rearrangement uses TRBV5-1 and TRBJ1-3; possibly TRBD1 for D (6 bases). The germline gives CDR1 SGHRS, CDR2 YFSETQ. The V gene lost 1 base and the J gene lost 0 bases, with 11 bases spanning the gap. The CDR3 runs to 16 residues. The CDR3 sequence is CASSLYGDNSGNTIYF. In DNA, the CDR3 is TGCGCCAGCAGCTTGTACGGGGACAACTCTGGAAACACCATATATTTT.

The chain employs TRBV11-2 and TRBJ2-3; 9 nucleotides line up with TRBD2. Germline V gives CDR1 SGHAT, CDR2 FQNNGV. Trimming cost V 5 bases and J 4 bases; bases outside gene matches: 13. CDR3 length equals 17 residues. CDR3 DNA: TGTGCCAGCAGCCCCACCTCGGGTAGCGGGGGACCAGATACGCAGTATTTT. This encodes CASSPTSGSGGPDTQYF.

The genes are TRBV6-5 and TRBJ2-1; 10 nucleotides match TRBD2. The CDR3 is made up of 16 amino acids. After removal of 2 bases from V and 5 bases from J, the junction contained 6 bases not matched to a gene. Per the germline V gene, CDR1 is MNHEY and CDR2 is SVGAGI. CDR3 sequence (DNA): TGTGCCAGCAGTTACCAGAAGGGACTAGCGAACAATGAGCAGTTCTTC. Its protein product is CASSYQKGLANNEQFF.

The table lists this clone with a count of one. The chain carries TRBV7-2 and TRBJ1-5; 10 nucleotides align to TRBD1. The V and J ends lost 1 base and 5 bases, in that order; junction bases with no gene match: 2. The length of the CDR3 is 15 residues. Per the germline V gene, CDR1 is SGHTA and CDR2 is FQGNSA. CDR3 protein: CASSLVGQGDQPQHF. CDR3 DNA sequence: TGTGCCAGCAGCTTAGTAGGACAGGGGGATCAGCCCCAGCATTTT. Drawing the rest from reference TRBV7-2 and TRBJ1-5, the complete variable domain is GAGVSQSPSNKVTEKGKDVELRCDPISGHTALYWYRQSLGQGLEFLIYFQGNSAPDKSGLPSDRFSAERTGGSVSTLTIQRTQQEDSAVYLCASSLVGQGDQPQHFGDGTRLSIL.

This clone has only a few counts. The J gene is TRBJ2-7, the V gene TRBV6-6; TRBD1 matches at 7 bases. V dropped 1 base and J dropped 3; count of bases not matched to a gene: 9. Germline-derived CDR1 and CDR2 are MNHNY and SVGAGI (reference sequence). This CDR3 contains 16 residues. The CDR3 nucleotides are TGTGCCAGCAGTTACTTGCCGACAGGGATATACTACGAGCAGTACTTC. Protein product: CASSYLPTGIYYEQYF.

This clone was recorded once. The CDR3 DNA sequence: TGCGCCAGCAGCTCAGGGGGGACAGGGTTGAGGGAGCAGTACTTC. It codes for CASSSGGTGLREQYF. The chain combines TRBV5-1 with TRBJ2-7; 9 bases are a match to TRBD1. The germline V gene encodes CDR1 SGHRS and CDR2 YFSETQ. The CDR3 extends over 15 amino acids. V dropped 3 bases and J dropped 7; count of bases not matched to a gene: 11.

V gene TRBV19 combines with J gene TRBJ1-4; D gene uncertain. This CDR3 region has 18 residues. The V gene lost 0 bases and the J gene lost 6 bases, with 20 bases spanning the gap. Looked up from germline, CDR1 is LNHDA and CDR2 is SQIVND (reference sequence). CDR3 loop: CASSIDHSPMGGHEKLFF. The DNA for the CDR3 is TGTGCCAGTAGTATAGATCACTCCCCGATGGGAGGGCATGAAAAACTGTTTTTT.

The gene calls are TRBV5-1 and TRBJ2-1; 11 nucleotides match TRBD1. Germline V gives CDR1 SGHRS, CDR2 YFSETQ. The V and J ends lost 4 bases and 10 bases, in that order; junction bases with no gene match: 7. There are 14 residues in the CDR3. Written as DNA, the CDR3 is TGCGCCAGCAGCCTGGACAGGGGGCGCAGCGAGCAGTTCTTC. This translates into CASSLDRGRSEQFF.

The genes are TRBV29-1 and TRBJ1-1; 8 bases line up with TRBD1. The CDR3 extends over 13 amino acids. Losses at the gene ends were 1 base for V and 5 bases for J; bases not matched to a gene: 3. CDR1 and CDR2 (germline): SQVTM, ANQGSEA. As DNA, the CDR3 is TGCAGCGTTGAAGGAACAGGGGGGACTGAAGCTTTCTTT. Encoded protein: CSVEGTGGTEAFF.

This chain's CDR3 is CASAPSGRPSYNEQFF. The CDR3 region has the DNA TGTGCCAGCGCACCTAGCGGGAGGCCCTCCTACAATGAGCAGTTCTTC. V is TRBV3-1 (or the pseudogene TRBV3-2) and J is TRBJ2-1; 11 nucleotides align to TRBD2. With 8 bases clipped from V and 0 bases from J, the junction kept 6 bases outside the gene matches. This CDR3 comprises 16 residues. In germline, CDR1 is LGHDT, CDR2 YNNKEL (reference sequence).

The chain links TRBV14 to TRBJ1-4; the D is unclear. Trimming pared 5 bases from V and 8 bases from J, leaving 12 bases between. CDR3 length equals 13 residues. Germline V CDR1 and CDR2: SGHDN, FVKESK. The CDR3: CASSSQVGEKLFF. In DNA form, the CDR3 reads TGTGCCAGCAGCTCACAAGTCGGGGAAAAACTGTTTTTT.

J is TRBJ2-1 and V is TRBV5-1; 7 bases fit TRBD1. The CDR3 has 16 amino acids. Germline assignment: CDR1 SGHRS and CDR2 YFSETQ. J lost 3 bases, V lost 0 bases, and 6 bases had no gene match. This CDR3 reads CASSLAGTALYNEQFF. The CDR3 DNA reads TGCGCCAGCAGCTTGGCCGGGACAGCGCTCTACAATGAGCAGTTCTTC.

This clone turned up a few times. The chain combines TRBV5-6 with TRBJ2-5; weak D call: TRBD1 (6 bases). Germline V gene sequence: CDR1 SGHDT, CDR2 YYEEEE. V gave up 1 base and J gave up 2 bases, with 15 bases separating them. The CDR3 sequence is 16 residues long. The CDR3 DNA reads TGTGCCAGCAGCTTGAAAGGACAGCTCCTTCAAGAGACCCAGTACTTC. Its translation is CASSLKGQLLQETQYF.

The chain couples TRBV4-2 to TRBJ2-3; D ambiguous. V shed 4 bases and J shed 3 bases, with 5 bases lying between them. Germline values: CDR1 LGHNA, CDR2 YNFKEQ. The CDR3 sequence is 12 residues long. Written as DNA, the CDR3 is TGTGCCAGCAGCCCCAAAACAGATACGCAGTATTTT. This translates into CASSPKTDTQYF.

The V and J genes are TRBV18 and TRBJ1-1; 7 bases align to TRBD1. CDR1 is KGHSH and CDR2 is LQKENI in the germline V gene. The CDR3 extends over 15 amino acids. V shed 6 bases, J shed 1 base, and the junction held 8 bases outside the gene matches. The CDR3 reads CASSPNRQGNTEAFF. DNA of the CDR3: TGTGCCAGCTCCCCTAACAGACAGGGGAACACTGAAGCTTTCTTT.

V usage is TRBV6-5 and J usage is TRBJ2-7, with a tentative D call TRBD1 (6 bases). V gave up 6 bases and J gave up 3 bases, with 15 bases separating them. Germline CDR1 MNHEY, CDR2 SVGAGI. The CDR3 has 14 amino acids. CDR3 in DNA: TGTGCCAGCAGCCTCGGCAGGGGTTTCTACGAGCAGTACTTC. Translating it yields CASSLGRGFYEQYF.

This clone appeared once. The chain uses TRBV7-3 and TRBJ1-1, with a possible D match to TRBD1 (5 bases). The germline CDR1 and CDR2 sequences are SGHTA and FQGTGA. The V and J ends lost 5 bases and 2 bases respectively, with 9 bases between them. The CDR3 spans 13 residues. CDR3 sequence (DNA): TGTGCCAGCAGCGGGGACTACAACACTGAAGCTTTCTTT. This sequence encodes CASSGDYNTEAFF.

The chain uses TRBV3-1 (or the pseudogene TRBV3-2) and TRBJ1-2, with 9 positions matching TRBD1. Unmatched junction bases numbered 6, after V lost 3 bases and J lost 4 bases. The CDR3 runs 15 residues. Germline values: CDR1 LGHDT, CDR2 YNNKEL (reference sequence). The CDR3 spells CASSHVGQGLYGYTF. For the CDR3, the DNA is TGTGCCAGCAGCCATGTGGGACAGGGTCTCTATGGCTACACCTTC.

The gene calls are TRBV5-1 and TRBJ1-2; TRBD1 aligns across 9 bases. The CDR3 is made up of 15 amino acids. Germline CDR1 SGHRS, CDR2 YFSETQ. V was pared by 4 bases and J by 4 bases, with 8 bases of the junction left unmatched. CDR3 sequence: CASSPDGTGIYGYTF. CDR3 nucleotide sequence: TGCGCCAGCAGCCCCGACGGGACAGGGATCTATGGCTACACCTTC.

Notes on this clone: The same CDR3 arises from other DNA sequences in this sample as well. The chain carries TRBV29-1 and TRBJ2-7, with TRBD1 matching 11 bases. Trimming took 7 bases from V and 5 from J; bases not matched to a gene: 10. Germline CDR1 reads SQVTM; CDR2 reads ANQGSEA. The CDR3 runs 14 residues. DNA of the CDR3: TGCAGCGCTGGGGGGACAGGGGGGCGGGACGAGCAGTACTTC. The encoded protein is CSAGGTGGRDEQYF.

V gene TRBV7-3 combines with J gene TRBJ2-1, with TRBD2 matching 10 bases. Germline assignment: CDR1 SGHTA and CDR2 FQGTGA. V gave up 3 bases and J gave up 0 bases; unmatched junction bases: 2. This CDR3 comprises 16 residues. The CDR3 sequence is CASSFLAGASYNEQFF. The CDR3 bases are TGTGCCAGCAGCTTTCTAGCGGGGGCCTCCTACAATGAGCAGTTCTTC.

This clone has a single count. This chain links TRBV19 with TRBJ1-1, with 12 nucleotides matching TRBD1. Germline CDR1 and CDR2: LNHDA and SQIVND (reference sequence). This CDR3 contains 15 residues. Trimming removed 5 bases from V and 5 bases from J; junction bases left unmatched: 6. The CDR3 loop reads CASSLGQGALTEAFF. CDR3 DNA sequence: TGTGCCAGTAGTCTGGGACAGGGGGCATTAACTGAAGCTTTCTTT. Filled out from reference TRBV19 and TRBJ1-1, the complete variable domain reads DGGITQSPKYLFRKEGQNVTLSCEQNLNHDAMYWYRQDPGQGLRLIYYSQIVNDFQKGDIAEGYSVSREKKESFPLTVTSAQKNPTAFYLCASSLGQGALTEAFFGQGTRLTVV.

The genes are TRBV2 and TRBJ2-3, with TRBD2 matching over 7 bases. V was clipped by 5 bases and J by 2 bases; unmatched bases: 7. There are 15 residues in the CDR3. Looked up from germline, CDR1 is SNHLY and CDR2 is FYNNEI. The CDR3 nucleotides are TGTGCCAGCAGTTTAACTAGCGTAATCACAGATACGCAGTATTTT. Translating gives CASSLTSVITDTQYF.

This chain uses TRBV9 with TRBJ2-7; the D gene is possibly TRBD1 (6 bases). Germline V lookup: CDR1 SGDLS, CDR2 YYNGEE. This CDR3 is 17 amino acids long. V gave up 5 bases and J gave up 0 bases, with 21 bases separating them. In DNA form, the CDR3 reads TGTGCCAGCAGTCCAGGGGTCGTCAGCGCTAGCTCCTACGAGCAGTACTTC. It codes for CASSPGVVSASSYEQYF.